These 30 T cell receptor beta chains were all obtained from the same sample, sequenced in a study of blood T cell repertoires in COVID-19. Libraries were prepared by immunoSEQ multiplex PCR; TCRdb keeps only in-frame clonotypes and omits some of them. The table records some 220,000 clones, nearly 90% of them present only once. Sequences were obtained from peripheral blood. The receptors here all came from a woman aged 18-29 years who had recovered from COVID-19.

This sequence joins TRBV19 and TRBJ1-2; TRBD1 is a possible D gene (5 bases). The CDR3 contains 15 residues. Trimming shortened V by 8 bases and J by 3 bases, and 19 bases separated the two germline ends. Germline V gene sequence: CDR1 LNHDA, CDR2 SQIVND (reference sequence). CDR3 DNA sequence: TGTGCCAGTTTTGGGGGGGGGAACCATCACTATGGCTACACCTTC. This codes for CASFGGGNHHYGYTF.

The rearrangement joins TRBV5-6 to TRBJ2-7, with TRBD2 as a possible D gene (5 bases). CDR3 length: 12 residues. Trimming stripped 2 bases from V and 6 bases from J, with 9 bases between. Germline V gives CDR1 SGHDT, CDR2 YYEEEE. The CDR3 nucleotides are TGTGCCAGCAGCTTACCCGGGGTCGAGCAGTACTTC. Amino acid sequence: CASSLPGVEQYF.

The J gene is TRBJ1-2, the V gene TRBV4-3, with 9 bases aligning to TRBD1. This CDR3 is built from 18 residues. Trimming cost V 0 bases and J 6 bases; bases outside gene matches: 14. The germline V gene encodes CDR1 LGHNA and CDR2 YSLEER. For the CDR3, the DNA is TGCGCCAGCAGCCAAGATGCGAGGACAGGGGTCTTAGGTGATGGCTACACCTTC. This sequence encodes CASSQDARTGVLGDGYTF.

CDR3 DNA sequence: TGTGCCAGCAGCGTCCTGGTCAGGGGGTTGGATCAGCCCCAGCATTTT. It encodes CASSVLVRGLDQPQHF. The V and J genes are TRBV7-9 and TRBJ1-5, with 7 bases identical to TRBD1. This CDR3 is 16 amino acids long. Germline loops: CDR1 SEHNR, CDR2 FQNEAQ (reference sequence). V gave up 5 bases and J gave up 5 bases; unmatched junction bases: 12.

CDR3 nucleotides: TGTGCCAGCAGCTTGGGACTACCGGAGTTCTTC. It translates to CASSLGLPEFF. The chain uses TRBV7-9 and TRBJ2-1; 7 nucleotides match TRBD2. This CDR3 has 11 amino acids. Unmatched junction bases numbered 4, after V lost 3 bases and J lost 14 bases. The V gene's germline CDR1 is SEHNR and CDR2 FQNEAQ (reference sequence).

The J gene is TRBJ2-1, the V gene TRBV5-1; TRBD2 agrees at 12 bases. CDR3 size: 15 residues. The germline gives CDR1 SGHRS, CDR2 YFSETQ. Losses at the gene ends were 2 bases for V and 6 bases for J; bases not matched to a gene: 3. In nucleotides, the CDR3 is TGCGCCAGCAGCTTACTAGCGGGAGGACCCAATGAGCAGTTCTTC. Translated, it gives CASSLLAGGPNEQFF.

The chain uses TRBV5-4 and TRBJ1-1, with no clear D. Germline V gives CDR1 SGHNT, CDR2 YYREEE (reference sequence). V shed 2 bases and J shed 2 bases, with 7 bases lying between them. CDR3 length: 13 amino acids. This CDR3 reads CASSLYLNTEAFF. The CDR3 region has the DNA TGTGCCAGCAGCTTATACCTAAACACTGAAGCTTTCTTT.

CDR3 sequence (DNA): TGTGCCAGCAGCGTCAGCGGTAGTGGAACTAACTATGGCTACACCTTC. Its translation is CASSVSGSGTNYGYTF. V is TRBV9 and J is TRBJ1-2; D is unclear. V dropped 2 bases and J dropped 0 bases, with 14 bases sitting between them. This CDR3 is 16 amino acids long. Germline V gene lookup returns CDR1 SGDLS and CDR2 YYNGEE.

The chain combines TRBV19 with TRBJ2-1; D perhaps matches TRBD1 (6 bases). V was shortened by 3 bases and J by 7 bases, with 10 bases between the two germline ends. This CDR3 is built from 13 residues. Germline CDR1 LNHDA, CDR2 SQIVND (reference sequence). DNA of the CDR3: TGTGCCAGTAGTATTATCCAGGGGAATGAGCAGTTCTTC. Residues: CASSIIQGNEQFF.

The chain couples TRBV7-9 to TRBJ2-7; tentatively, D is TRBD1 (5 bases). CDR3 length: 14 residues. The germline CDR1 and CDR2 sequences are SEHNR and FQNEAQ (reference sequence). V lost 3 bases to trimming and J lost 0 bases, with 9 bases between them. CDR3 coding DNA: TGTGCCAGCAGCTTGACAGCCTCCTCCTACGAGCAGTACTTC. This encodes CASSLTASSYEQYF. Supplemented by reference TRBV7-9 and TRBJ2-7, the full variable domain reads DTGVSQNPRHKITKRGQNVTFRCDPISEHNRLYWYRQTLGQGPEFLTYFQNEAQLEKSRLLSDRFSAERPKGSFSTLEIQRTEQGDSAMYLCASSLTASSYEQYFGPGTRLTVT.

This chain links TRBV5-1 with TRBJ2-1; D might be TRBD1 (6 bases). There are 15 residues in the CDR3. The germline V and J ends were trimmed by 4 bases and 0 bases, with 11 bases remaining between them. In germline, CDR1 is SGHRS, CDR2 YFSETQ. The DNA for the CDR3 is TGCGCCAGCAGCACAGGACAGTACTCCTACAATGAGCAGTTCTTC. It is translated as CASSTGQYSYNEQFF.

The rearrangement joins TRBV19 to TRBJ2-7, with a possible D match to TRBD2 (6 bases). V was pared by 1 base and J by 4 bases, with 14 bases between. The V gene's germline CDR1 is LNHDA and CDR2 SQIVND (reference sequence). The CDR3 sequence is 15 residues long. The CDR3 DNA reads as TGTGCCAGTAGTATAGGGGATAGCGGAGATTACGAGCAGTACTTC. Translating gives CASSIGDSGDYEQYF.

J is TRBJ2-1 and V is TRBV5-4; 8 bases fit TRBD2. V dropped 0 bases and J dropped 5; count of bases not matched to a gene: 4. This CDR3 has 15 residues. CDR1 and CDR2 from the germline V gene are SGHNT and YYREEE (reference sequence). The CDR3 bases are TGTGCCAGCAGCTTGGTAGCGGGACCTAACAATGAGCAGTTCTTC. Amino acids: CASSLVAGPNNEQFF. The variable domain in full, completed from reference TRBV5-4 and TRBJ2-1, reads ETGVTQSPTHLIKTRGQQVTLRCSSQSGHNTVSWYQQALGQGPQFIFQYYREEENGRGNFPPRFSGLQFPNYSSELNVNALELDDSALYLCASSLVAGPNNEQFFGPGTRLTVL.

The gene calls are TRBV4-3 and TRBJ1-1; D is unclear. V lost 0 bases and J lost 1, with 6 bases in between. The CDR3 length is 14 residues. CDR1 is LGHNA, CDR2 YSLEER, per germline. CDR3: CASSQDLGNTEAFF. CDR3 in DNA: TGCGCCAGCAGCCAAGATCTCGGGAACACTGAAGCTTTCTTT.

The rearrangement links TRBV21-1 to TRBJ2-1; TRBD1, the table's D call, lacks a check against the DNA. TRBV21-1 is designated a pseudogene. This CDR3 spans 19 amino acids. The DNA for the CDR3 is TGTGCCAGCAGCACCTCGGAACAGGGGGGAACTATACCATGGGATGAGCAGTTCTTC. Its translation: CASSTSEQGGTIPWDEQFF.

The rearrangement joins TRBV10-3 to TRBJ1-2, with 8 bases that match TRBD1. J was trimmed by 8 bases and V by 2 bases; bases with no gene match: 10. CDR3 length: 15 residues. Germline CDR1 ENHRY, CDR2 SYGVKD. CDR3 loop: CAISETEQGVQGYTF. In DNA form, the CDR3 reads TGTGCCATCAGTGAGACGGAACAGGGGGTACAAGGCTACACCTTC.

The chain couples TRBV18 to TRBJ1-3, with TRBD1 as a possible D gene (6 bases). Trimming pared 1 base from V and 0 bases from J, leaving 13 bases between. Germline assignment: CDR1 KGHSH and CDR2 LQKENI. The CDR3 runs 17 residues. CDR3 nucleotides: TGTGCCAGCTCACCACTGATCAGACAGGACTCTGGAAACACCATATATTTT. Protein product: CASSPLIRQDSGNTIYF.

In regard to this clone: Sequence at one end of the junction differs from germline and may be a read error. This rearrangement joins TRBV19 to TRBJ1-1, with TRBD1 matching over 8 bases. Germline V gene data show CDR1 as LNHDA and CDR2 as SQIVND (reference sequence). CDR3 length equals 11 residues. CDR3 protein: CASSGRGPNLF. In DNA form, the CDR3 reads TGTGCCAGTAGTGGCAGGGGGCCCAATCTCTTT.

The chain recombines TRBV6-5 with TRBJ1-4, with 7 bases fitting TRBD1. V lost 6 bases, J lost 5 bases, and 9 bases stayed unmatched. Germline V CDR1 and CDR2: MNHEY, SVGAGI. This CDR3 is 15 amino acids long. CDR3 sequence (DNA): TGTGCCAGCAGCCGACAGGGCGGTTGGAATGAAAAACTGTTTTTT. Its translation: CASSRQGGWNEKLFF.

The chain recombines TRBV9 with TRBJ1-1; the D is unclear. V was shortened by 0 bases and J by 5 bases, with 11 bases between the two germline ends. The CDR3 loop spans 14 amino acids. Germline V CDR1 and CDR2: SGDLS, YYNGEE. CDR3 amino acids: CASSVGAAATEAFF. CDR3 DNA: TGTGCCAGCAGCGTAGGGGCAGCGGCGACTGAAGCTTTCTTT. The variable domain in full, completed from reference TRBV9 and TRBJ1-1, reads DSGVTQTPKHLITATGQRVTLRCSPRSGDLSVYWYQQSLDQGLQFLIQYYNGEERAKGNILERFSAQQFPDLHSELNLSSLELGDSALYFCASSVGAAATEAFFGQGTRLTVV.

This chain connects TRBV25-1 to TRBJ2-6, with D perhaps matching TRBD2 (5 bases). The length of the CDR3 is 17 residues. V shed 3 bases and J shed 0 bases, with 12 bases lying between them. Germline CDR1 and CDR2: MGHDK and SYGVNS. CDR3 nucleotide sequence: TGTGCCAGCAGTGAGTTTTTCGGGAACTCTGGGGCCAACGTCCTGACTTTC. Its translation is CASSEFFGNSGANVLTF.

This rearrangement joins TRBV7-2 to TRBJ2-7; 7 bases line up with TRBD2. This CDR3 has 11 amino acids. Trimming removed 5 bases from V and 6 bases from J; junction bases left unmatched: 1. CDR1 and CDR2 (germline): SGHTA, FQGNSA. The chain's CDR3 is CASSRTSEQYF. The CDR3 nucleotides read TGTGCCAGCAGCCGGACTAGCGAGCAGTACTTC.

The count of this clone is one. The chain links TRBV29-1 to TRBJ2-3; 8 bases align to TRBD1. CDR3 length: 14 amino acids. Germline assignment: CDR1 SQVTM and CDR2 ANQGSEA. J lost 3 bases, V lost 5 bases, and 7 bases had no gene match. This CDR3 reads CSVLRTGRTDTQYF. The CDR3 DNA reads TGCAGCGTTCTAAGGACAGGGCGGACAGATACGCAGTATTTT.

The chain combines TRBV2 with TRBJ1-2; 11 nucleotides agree with TRBD1. CDR3 size: 16 residues. V lost 6 bases and J lost 1; bases outside the gene matches: 7. Looked up from germline, CDR1 is SNHLY and CDR2 is FYNNEI. CDR3 coding DNA: TGTGCCAGCAGCCCGGGACAGGGGGACCTTAACTATGGCTACACCTTC. It encodes CASSPGQGDLNYGYTF.

This chain connects TRBV9 to TRBJ2-7; D might be TRBD2 (5 bases). V was trimmed by 5 bases and J by 6 bases, leaving 12 bases between them. The CDR3 totals 12 residues. Germline V CDR1 and CDR2: SGDLS, YYNGEE. CDR3 bases: TGTGCCAGCAGTGACCGGGAATCCGAGCAGTACTTC. Its protein is CASSDRESEQYF.

The sample holds one count of this clone. The chain uses TRBV19 and TRBJ2-2; TRBD2 matches at 8 bases. Germline trimming cut 2 bases from V and 7 bases from J; bases unmatched to any gene: 6. Germline V gene sequence: CDR1 LNHDA, CDR2 SQIVND (reference sequence). The CDR3 sequence is 15 residues long. As DNA, the CDR3 is TGTGCCAGTAGTATACAAGCGGGAGCTTTCGGGGAGCTGTTTTTT. It codes for CASSIQAGAFGELFF. The whole variable domain, remainder taken from reference TRBV19 and TRBJ2-2, is DGGITQSPKYLFRKEGQNVTLSCEQNLNHDAMYWYRQDPGQGLRLIYYSQIVNDFQKGDIAEGYSVSREKKESFPLTVTSAQKNPTAFYLCASSIQAGAFGELFFGEGSRLTVL.

This sequence joins TRBV4-1 and TRBJ2-2, with TRBD1 identical over 7 bases. J lost 6 bases, V lost 9 bases, and 13 bases had no gene match. This CDR3 is built from 15 residues. Germline V lookup: CDR1 MGHRA, CDR2 YSYEKL. DNA of the CDR3: TGCGCCAGTCGACAGGGCGTATTGCGGTCCGGGGAGCTGTTTTTT. Translating gives CASRQGVLRSGELFF.

This clone has just a few counts. The chain couples TRBV4-3 to TRBJ2-1, with 7 bases matching TRBD1. Germline lookup yields CDR1 LGHNA and CDR2 YSLEER. V was pared by 5 bases and J by 0 bases, with 7 bases of the junction left unmatched. The CDR3 covers 16 residues. The CDR3 DNA reads TGCGCCAGCAGCAACCGACAGGGTAGCTCCTACAATGAGCAGTTCTTC. Translated, it gives CASSNRQGSSYNEQFF.

The chain has TRBV9 and TRBJ2-2, with no clear D. The CDR3 runs to 15 residues. V dropped 3 bases and J dropped 0 bases, with 9 bases sitting between them. Per germline, CDR1 SGDLS and CDR2 YYNGEE. The CDR3 DNA sequence: TGTGCCAGCAGCGCCTCAGGCTCGAACACCGGGGAGCTGTTTTTT. This sequence encodes CASSASGSNTGELFF. The whole variable domain, remainder taken from reference TRBV9 and TRBJ2-2, is DSGVTQTPKHLITATGQRVTLRCSPRSGDLSVYWYQQSLDQGLQFLIQYYNGEERAKGNILERFSAQQFPDLHSELNLSSLELGDSALYFCASSASGSNTGELFFGEGSRLTVL.

V usage is TRBV29-1 and J usage is TRBJ2-1, with TRBD1 matching 7 bases. Losses at the gene ends were 7 bases for V and 4 bases for J; bases not matched to a gene: 7. This CDR3 is built from 13 residues. The germline V gene has CDR1 SQVTM and CDR2 ANQGSEA. The CDR3 nucleotides are TGCAGCGCCCGGGACAGCGTTTACAATGAGCAGTTCTTC. It codes for CSARDSVYNEQFF.